The 8 T cell receptor beta chains reported below all come from one sample, sequenced in a study of CD4 T cells in relation to SARS-CoV-2 and coronaviruses. Produced via immunoSEQ multiplex PCR; TCRdb's table is partial and in-frame only. The sample has about 26,000 clones; 60% to 80% are singletons. CD4+ T cells from unexposed donors were obtained before the COVID-19 pandemic (2011-2018). The cells were cultured for under 13 days before CD4+ T cells were isolated. These receptors lack a known antigen. The material sequenced was CD4+ T cells from PBMCs, cultured in vitro. The origin of the receptors is a human donor in good health.

This clone was observed a single time. The chain combines TRBV25-1 with TRBJ1-2; D is undetermined. The germline V gene has CDR1 MGHDK and CDR2 SYGVNS. V was shortened by 0 bases and J by 8 bases, with 13 bases between the two germline ends. There are 14 residues in the CDR3. CDR3 sequence: CASSEYEMSGGYTF. The CDR3 coding sequence is TGTGCCAGCAGTGAATATGAGATGAGCGGAGGCTACACCTTC.

The V gene is TRBV19, the J gene TRBJ1-5; 8 bases match TRBD1. With 5 bases clipped from V and 4 bases from J, the junction kept 4 bases outside the gene matches. CDR1 and CDR2 (germline): LNHDA, SQIVND (reference sequence). This CDR3 is built from 14 residues. This CDR3 reads CASSPTGGNQPQHF. CDR3 coding DNA: TGTGCCAGTAGTCCCACAGGGGGAAATCAGCCCCAGCATTTT.

This clone was counted a few times. The chain uses TRBV28 and TRBJ2-1; 9 bases fit TRBD2. V trimming: 6 bases; J trimming: 3 bases; junction bases outside the gene matches: 6. The length of the CDR3 is 15 residues. The germline V gene encodes CDR1 MDHEN and CDR2 SYDVKM. The CDR3 DNA reads as TGTGCCAGCAGGCCAACTAGCGGGTACTACAATGAGCAGTTCTTC. As protein: CASRPTSGYYNEQFF.

V is TRBV6-6 and J is TRBJ1-5; TRBD1 matches at 7 bases. CDR3 size: 13 residues. V shed 6 bases, J shed 13 bases, and the junction held 12 bases outside the gene matches. Germline V lookup: CDR1 MNHNY, CDR2 SVGAGI (reference sequence). CDR3 region: CASSPDRVNPQHF. Written as DNA, the CDR3 is TGTGCCAGCAGCCCCGACAGGGTCAATCCGCAGCATTTT.

This clone was found a few times. The chain employs TRBV11-2 and TRBJ1-1; unclear D gene. The CDR3 contains 16 residues. V lost 0 bases, J lost 5 bases, and 16 bases lay in between. Germline CDR1 is SGHAT and CDR2 is FQNNGV. The CDR3 is CASSLDWSDMFTEAFF. The CDR3 nucleotides read TGTGCCAGCAGCTTAGATTGGTCAGATATGTTTACTGAAGCTTTCTTT.

This clone came up once. The chain has TRBV7-9 and TRBJ1-1; 9 nucleotides line up with TRBD1. CDR1 is SEHNR and CDR2 is FQNEAQ in the germline V gene (reference sequence). This CDR3 has 16 amino acids. The V segment lost 1 base and the J segment 7 bases; nucleotides outside the gene matches: 10. In nucleotides, the CDR3 is TGTGCCAGCAGCTTAGTCGTTCGGGGGACAGGGCATGAAGCTTTCTTT. It translates to CASSLVVRGTGHEAFF.

The rearrangement links TRBV11-2 to TRBJ1-6; unclear D gene. Germline V lookup: CDR1 SGHAT, CDR2 FQNNGV. The CDR3 contains 17 residues. The V end was cut by 3 bases, the J end by 0 bases, with 12 bases between. In DNA, the CDR3 is TGTGCCAGCAGCTTGGAGGGAGGGTACTCCTATAATTCACCCCTCCACTTT. Translating gives CASSLEGGYSYNSPLHF.

The CDR3 spells CASSLGDSLNQPQHF. CDR3 nucleotide sequence: TGTGCCAGCAGCTTAGGGGACAGCTTAAATCAGCCCCAGCATTTT. The chain uses TRBV7-9 and TRBJ1-5; 7 bases map to TRBD1. Germline V gene sequence: CDR1 SEHNR, CDR2 FQNEAQ (reference sequence). This CDR3 has 15 amino acids. V lost 1 base to trimming and J lost 4 bases; unmatched junction nucleotides: 4.